This T cell receptor beta chain was captured by sequencing in a study of blood T cells in healthy people across ages (dated by TCRdb to the mid-2010s). For context, the study as a whole: Template switching captured roughly one uniquely barcoded TCR beta cDNA molecule per two T cells in model experiments. Age-related changes in TCR beta repertoire diversity were measured in the study by deep sequencing normalized with unique cDNA molecular identifiers. For two donors (one aged 18 to 30 and one aged 80 or older), the study analyzed two additional independent replicas of 1 million unique cDNA reads from the same blood draw. The donors were divided into four age groups: young (average roughly 15 years), middle-aged (about 40), aged (approximately 62) and long-lived (around 80). To avoid experimental bias, donors of different ages were spread randomly across the sequencing lanes. Overall results and qualifications from the work: Estimates of total diversity based on one million sequenced T cells were considered lower bounds and underestimates. The long-lived group showed more naive CD4+ T cells, fewer expanded clones and increased TCR diversity than the aged group, suggesting age selection. Since profiling was done on bulk unsorted PBMCs, naive and antigen-experienced compartments could not be conclusively compared. The CMV infection status of donors was not known, potentially confounding age-related changes in expanded clonotypes. There was a strong correlation between observed TCR beta diversity and the percentage of naive T cells measured by flow cytometry. Observed TCR beta diversity per million T cells fell roughly linearly with age, and a significant reduction was already apparent by age approximately 40.

Taken from cysteine to phenylalanine, the CDR3 has 15 residues. The DNA shown is the 45-base CDR3, in frame from base 1. Germline trimming amounts to 3 bases on V and 3 bases on J, with 7 as the count of junction bases outside the gene matches. Based on the germline V gene, the CDR1 and CDR2 sequences are SGDLS and YYNGEE. The protocol used for the library was 5' RACE. The sequencer was an Illumina HiSeq 2500. A second PCR of about 7 to 12 cycles was run with a J-beta primer mix and a sample-barcoded 5' primer. Each TCR beta cDNA molecule received a unique molecular identifier from a template-switch 5' adaptor carrying 12 random nucleotides. Each sample yielded at least 3 million CDR3-containing paired-end reads. The Mint cDNA synthesis kit, primed by a TRBC-specific oligonucleotide, was used to synthesize first-strand cDNA from all RNA. Following uracil-DNA glycosylase treatment, all cDNA underwent a first 18-cycle PCR with the universal primers M1SS and BC2_uni_R. The study's own analysis went as follows. For normalization, 1 million high-quality reads were randomly selected from each sample, with every read carrying a distinct molecular identifier. Instead of being binned into consensus sequences, reads with shared molecular identifiers were discarded. MiTCR, run with a Q25 quality threshold and the strictest error-elimination algorithm, handled CDR3 identification, clonotype clustering and error correction. A nonparametric unseen species model with Euler transformation was used to estimate lower-bound total TCR beta diversity. The public reads were quality trimmed at Q25 with fastp and then assembled into clones with MiXCR by TCRdb, keeping productive beta chains. Records with the same CDR3 protein are collapsed into one entry carrying the most frequent genes and DNA. The V and J calls reflect TCRdb's pipeline rather than the authors' work. This sample comprises around 970,000 distinct CDR3 sequences, 45% to 60% of them detected only once. Clones ranked in the top ten supply 20% to 25% of the sample.

This clonotype was detected once. Its binding antigen is unknown. Per-base quality was not reported, and no clone a single base away is much larger than it. Systemically healthy Caucasian individuals from Russia, approximately 39 in total and aged about 6 to 95 years, were included as donors. Around 10 milliliters of peripheral blood were drawn from each donor into EDTA-treated Vacutainer tubes. Ficoll-Paque density-gradient centrifugation was used to isolate PBMCs, with at least 7 million obtained per sample. Trizol reagent was used to extract total RNA from the PBMCs, yielding at least 6 micrograms per sample. The percentages of naive CD45RAhigh/CD27high T cells were determined by flow cytometry on a PBMC aliquot from every donor.

This sequence was found in a woman aged 60 to 75 in good health. The sequence is built from TRBV9 and TRBJ2-7, and 9 junctional nucleotides match TRBD1. The sample was blood. The DNA sequence follows: TGTGCCAGCAGCGGAGGGGACAGGGCCCACTACGAGCAGTACTTC. Translation gives CASSGGDRAHYEQYF.